One and the same sample provided the 9 T cell receptor beta chains below, sequenced in a study of beta chain features in type 1 diabetes. The entirety of the isolated RNA underwent reverse transcription, so expressed TCRB transcripts were sequenced. This table comes from immunoSEQ multiplex PCR, and its TCRdb copy is limited to in-frame clones, with some not included. Of 250,000 to 300,000 clones listed, about 8.5% are singletons. Sample: central memory CD4+ T cells from blood. The receptors stem from a woman aged 18-29 years in good health.

This clone was detected a few times. V and J are TRBV30 and TRBJ1-5; 9 bases map to TRBD1. This CDR3 region has 16 residues. The V segment lost 1 base and the J segment 5 bases; nucleotides outside the gene matches: 9. CDR1 GTSNPN and CDR2 SVGIG come from the germline V gene (reference sequence). In DNA form, the CDR3 reads TGTGCCTGGAGTGGGACAGGGGAATCTTGGTATCAGCCCCAGCATTTT. Translating it yields CAWSGTGESWYQPQHF.

The table lists this clone with a few counts. The rearrangement uses TRBV28 and TRBJ1-3; 7 bases align to TRBD1. V was clipped by 4 bases and J by 8 bases; unmatched bases: 14. The V gene's germline CDR1 is MDHEN and CDR2 SYDVKM. There are 16 residues in the CDR3. CDR3 in amino acids: CASSSPGGQSRYTIYF. The CDR3 nucleotides read TGTGCCAGCAGTTCTCCCGGGGGACAGTCGCGATACACCATATATTTT.

This clone occurred a few times. The chain links TRBV5-6 to TRBJ2-7; 13 bases agree with TRBD2. The CDR3 totals 17 residues. Germline CDR1 is SGHDT and CDR2 is YYEEEE. V was clipped by 4 bases and J by 4 bases; unmatched bases: 11. DNA for the CDR3: TGTGCCAGCAGCGGGGGACTAGCGGGGAGCGGTTATTACGAGCAGTACGTC. Translation: CASSGGLAGSGYYEQYV.

CDR3 protein: CASSASGATYEQYF. DNA of the CDR3: TGTGCCAGCAGTGCTAGCGGGGCCACCTACGAGCAGTACTTC. The chain links TRBV6-5 to TRBJ2-7; 9 nucleotides line up with TRBD2. The CDR3 has 14 amino acids. The germline CDR1 and CDR2 sequences are MNHEY and SVGAGI. Losses at the gene ends were 5 bases for V and 2 bases for J; bases not matched to a gene: 4.

This clone has just a few counts. V gene TRBV15 combines with J gene TRBJ2-1; TRBD1 matches at 7 bases. Germline loops: CDR1 LNHNV, CDR2 YYDKDF (reference sequence). V dropped 3 bases and J dropped 6; count of bases not matched to a gene: 8. The CDR3 covers 15 residues. The CDR3 nucleotides read TGTGCCACCAGCAGGGAAGACAGGGTAGGCAATGAGCAGTTCTTC. The encoded protein is CATSREDRVGNEQFF.

This clone was found a few times. V is TRBV5-4 and J is TRBJ1-5; D may be TRBD1 (6 bases). V lost 4 bases, J lost 5 bases, and 16 bases lay in between. The germline CDR1 and CDR2 sequences are SGHNT and YYREEE (reference sequence). The CDR3 totals 15 residues. CDR3 DNA sequence: TGTGCCAGCAGCCCGGACAGTGGGGGCGATCAGCCCCAGCATTTT. Encoded protein: CASSPDSGGDQPQHF.

The V call is TRBV14, the J call TRBJ2-1, with D possibly matching TRBD2 (6 bases). CDR1 SGHDN and CDR2 FVKESK come from the germline V gene. This CDR3 has 18 residues. V lost 3 bases and J lost 7, with 25 bases in between. CDR3 in DNA: TGTGCCAGCAGCCACCTAAAGGGGCGAGCCGTGGAGGGTAATGAGCAGTTCTTC. This encodes CASSHLKGRAVEGNEQFF.

The chain couples TRBV20-1 to TRBJ2-3; TRBD2 matches at 8 bases. This CDR3 is built from 11 residues. The germline gives CDR1 DFQATT, CDR2 SNEGSKA (reference sequence). The CDR3 DNA reads TGCTGCGGGGGGTTAACGGATACGCAGTATTTT. Translated, it gives CCGGLTDTQYF.

This rearrangement joins TRBV18 to TRBJ1-3; 7 nucleotides line up with TRBD1. Germline CDR1 and CDR2: KGHSH and LQKENI. This CDR3 spans 15 amino acids. Losses at the gene ends were 3 bases for V and 1 base for J; bases not matched to a gene: 3. CDR3 nucleotide sequence: TGTGCCAGCTCACCGGGACAGTTGTCTGGAAACACCATATATTTT. Protein: CASSPGQLSGNTIYF. Full variable domain (rest looked up from reference TRBV18 and TRBJ1-3): NAGVMQNPRHLVRRRGQEARLRCSPMKGHSHVYWYRQLPEEGLKFMVYLQKENIIDESGMPKERFSAEFPKEGPSILRIQQVVRGDSAAYFCASSPGQLSGNTIYFGEGSWLTVV.